A selection of T cell receptor beta chains follows, all from one sample in a study of human T cells and chemical hapten exposure. TCRdb re-called the 5' RACE reads with MiXCR, one entry per CDR3 protein. The sample holds tens of thousands of distinct CDR3 sequences, about 16% seen once. Source of these receptors: a female donor in good health. Each CDR3 is given with its conserved first and last residue. D genes are given only for firm matches. For some rows the clone size is stated as once, few or many, or as a class when expanded; others skip it.

d_gene	j_gene	abundance	v_gene	CDR3nt	CDR3aa
-	TRBJ1-1	few	TRBV5-1	TGCGCCAGCAGCTTGGTTGGTGGGGTGCGGATGAACACTGAAGCTTTCTTT	CASSLVGGVRMNTEAFF
-	TRBJ1-1	-	TRBV12-3/TRBV12-4	TGTGCCAGCAGTAACTCCAGGGAGATTGCTTTCTTT	CASSNSREIAFF
-	TRBJ1-1	few	TRBV28	TGTGCCAGCAGGATAGGGGATGCGAACACTGAAGCTTTCTTT	CASRIGDANTEAFF
-	TRBJ1-1	-	TRBV5-1	TGCGCCAGCAGCTTGGGGGACCTTAACACTGAAGCTTTCTTT	CASSLGDLNTEAFF
TRBD1	TRBJ1-2	few	TRBV10-3	TGTGCCATCAGTGAAGGACAGGGGATCGGCTATGGCTACACCTTC	CAISEGQGIGYGYTF
TRBD2	TRBJ2-1	few	TRBV5-1	TGCGCCAGCATCCCCGGCCCGGGAGGAAGTCGTCTGGAGCAGTTCTTC	CASIPGPGGSRLEQFF
TRBD1	TRBJ1-5	-	TRBV3-1	TGTGCCAGCAGCCCATCGGGACAGTTGGCCCCTCAGCCCCAGCATTTT	CASSPSGQLAPQPQHF
-	TRBJ1-4	-	TRBV7-9	TGTGCCAGCAGCATGGGACCCCCTAATGAAAAACTGTTTTTT	CASSMGPPNEKLFF
-	TRBJ2-5	once	TRBV2	TGTGCCAGCACCTTAGGACGTGGGGGAGAGACCCAGTACTTC	CASTLGRGGETQYF
-	TRBJ1-4	-	TRBV30	TGTGCCTGGAGTGTAGGGGCGACAGGTTTCCAACTGTTTTTT	CAWSVGATGFQLFF
TRBD1	TRBJ1-1	-	TRBV2	TGTGCCAGCAGTGTCGGGACAGGGACTGAAGCTTTCTTT	CASSVGTGTEAFF
TRBD1	TRBJ1-2	few	TRBV5-1	TGCGCCAGCAGCCAGGGGGGGCCCCATGGCTACACCTTC	CASSQGGPHGYTF
-	TRBJ2-3	-	TRBV5-1	TGCGCCAGCGATAACGGGGCCGGTACGCAGTATTTT	CASDNGAGTQYF
-	TRBJ2-2	-	TRBV27	TGTGCCAGCAGTTTGTCTCGGGGTATCAACACCGGGGAGCTGTTTTTT	CASSLSRGINTGELFF
-	TRBJ2-3	few	TRBV11-3	TGTGCCAGCAGCTTCGATTACGGCACAGATACGCAGTATTTT	CASSFDYGTDTQYF
-	TRBJ2-3	-	TRBV2	TGTGCCAGCAGTGGTAGCCGGTACTTAGATACGCAGTATTTT	CASSGSRYLDTQYF
-	TRBJ1-5	few	TRBV5-8	TGTGCCAGCAGCTCGGGAACAGTTAGCAATCAGCCCCAGCATTTT	CASSSGTVSNQPQHF
-	TRBJ2-5	few	TRBV6-6	TGTGCCAGCAAAAACAGGGCTTTGGGGGAGACCCAGTACTTC	CASKNRALGETQYF
TRBD1	TRBJ2-1	many	TRBV7-8	TGTGCCAGCAGCTCGGACAGGGGTTCCTACAATGAGCAGTTCTTC	CASSSDRGSYNEQFF
-	TRBJ2-1	-	TRBV12-3/TRBV12-4	TGTGCCAGCAGTTTAGGGTCAGGCGGGTTTAGTGAGCAGTTCTTC	CASSLGSGGFSEQFF
-	TRBJ1-5	-	TRBV4-1	TGCGCCAGCAGCCGGGACGGGTTTAGCAATCAGCCCCAGCATTTT	CASSRDGFSNQPQHF
TRBD1	TRBJ2-1	-	TRBV7-8	TGTGCCAGCAGCTTGGCCGGACAGGGGGCCTACAATGAGCAGTTCTTC	CASSLAGQGAYNEQFF
-	TRBJ2-3	few	TRBV7-6	TGTGCCAGCAGCTTTGTGGGCACAGATACGCAGTATTTT	CASSFVGTDTQYF
-	TRBJ2-3	few	TRBV11-2	TGTGCCAGCAGCTTAGTAGGGCTCCACCGGGGGACAGATACGCAGTATTTT	CASSLVGLHRGTDTQYF
TRBD2	TRBJ2-1	-	TRBV20-1	TGCAGTGCTCCCCAACTTAGCGGGGGGGCGACCTACAATGAGCAGTTCTTC	CSAPQLSGGATYNEQFF
TRBD2	TRBJ2-3	-	TRBV4-3	TGCGCCAGCAGCCAGTCGATGGGGGGGGGCACAGATACGCAGTATTTT	CASSQSMGGGTDTQYF
TRBD2	TRBJ2-1	many	TRBV20-1	TGCAGTGCTAGAGGTATAGCGGGGGGACCGGATGAGCAGTTCTTC	CSARGIAGGPDEQFF
-	TRBJ2-5	few	TRBV12-3/TRBV12-4	TGTGCCAGCAGTTTCGGAGGGCAAGGAGAGACCCAGTACTTC	CASSFGGQGETQYF
-	TRBJ2-1	few	TRBV11-2	TGTGCCAGCAGCTCCCGACAGGCCTACAATGAGCAGTTCTTC	CASSSRQAYNEQFF
TRBD1	TRBJ2-5	-	TRBV7-8	TGTGCCAGCAGCTCCTTGACAGGGCAGGGAGAGACCCAGTACTTC	CASSSLTGQGETQYF
-	TRBJ2-7	-	TRBV5-1	TGCGCCAGCAGCTTGGTCGGGGAGGAGGACGAGCAGTACTTC	CASSLVGEEDEQYF